This section outlines one TCR beta chain sequence together with its context. This CDR3 is 16 amino acids long. V shed 1 base and J 0 bases; nucleotides not matched to a gene: 1. Germline V lookup: CDR1 MNHEY, CDR2 SMNVEV (reference sequence). The data originate from a study of identifying expanded T cells in peripheral blood. Generated by immunoSEQ multiplex PCR, the TCRdb table keeps only in-frame clones and is missing some. The data hold about 91,000 clones, with around 88% observed a single time. The source of this sequence is a person between 18 and 75 years old in good health. Sequenced: blood. The chain has TRBV27 and TRBJ2-1; 9 nucleotides align to TRBD2. CDR3 protein: CASSLLAGVSYNEQFF. CDR3 coding DNA: TGTGCCAGCAGTTTATTAGCGGGAGTCTCCTACAATGAGCAGTTCTTC.